One and the same sample provided the 11 T cell receptor beta chains below, sequenced in a study of T-cell memory formation after mild COVID-19. TCRdb itself ran the 5' RACE reads through MiXCR, one entry per CDR3 protein. The sample contains around 300,000 distinct CDR3 sequences, approximately 20% of which appear only once. The sequenced material came from PBMCs or a T cell subset sorted from them (not recorded which). The receptor set was obtained from a man between 18 and 29 years old who had mild COVID-19 (a few samples of this study predate the infection). Cell type and time point are not known.

Only a few counts were recorded for this clonotype. The chain couples TRBV7-9 to TRBJ2-3; 10 bases agree with TRBD2. The germline V gene encodes CDR1 SEHNR and CDR2 FQNEAQ (reference sequence). This CDR3 contains 15 residues. The J segment lost 2 bases and the V segment lost 6 bases, leaving 5 bases of the junction unmatched. CDR3 sequence: CASRSLAGDTDTQYF. CDR3 nucleotide sequence: TGTGCCAGCAGATCTCTAGCGGGGGACACAGATACGCAGTATTTT.

This clonotype has only a few counts. The DNA for the CDR3 is TGTGCCAGCGCCCGAGTCGCGGGGGGGCCTGGAGATACGCAGTATTTT. Translating gives CASARVAGGPGDTQYF. The chain combines TRBV5-6 with TRBJ2-3; 9 nucleotides agree with TRBD2. The CDR3 runs to 16 residues. J lost 5 bases, V lost 7 bases, and 14 bases had no gene match. The germline CDR1 and CDR2 sequences are SGHDT and YYEEEE.

V usage is TRBV4-1 and J usage is TRBJ2-7; 12 bases are shared with TRBD1. The CDR3 contains 15 residues. Trimming cost V 0 bases and J 6 bases; bases outside gene matches: 3. The germline gives CDR1 MGHRA, CDR2 YSYEKL. For the CDR3, the DNA is TGCGCCAGCAGCCAAGAGGGGACAGGGGGCTCCGAGCAGTACTTC. It encodes CASSQEGTGGSEQYF.

This clonotype was observed a handful of times. The rearrangement uses TRBV12-3 or TRBV12-4 and TRBJ1-1, with D possibly matching TRBD1 (5 bases). The CDR3 length is 13 residues. Trimming left V 5 bases short and J 2 bases short, with 9 bases between. The CDR3, as DNA: TGTGCCAGCAGTATCCAGGGTAACACTGAAGCTTTCTTT. Translating it yields CASSIQGNTEAFF.

This clonotype was seen more than once but under ten times. The V and J genes are TRBV9 and TRBJ1-1, with D unclear. This CDR3 comprises 13 residues. The germline V gene has CDR1 SGDLS and CDR2 YYNGEE. Trimming took 3 bases from V and 3 from J, leaving 9 bases between them. The DNA of the CDR3 is TGTGCCAGCAGCGGACGTGGGTACACTGAAGCTTTCTTT. This codes for CASSGRGYTEAFF.

This clonotype has only a few counts. V is TRBV11-2 and J is TRBJ2-5; D may match TRBD1 or TRBD2 (5 bases each). Germline CDR1 SGHAT, CDR2 FQNNGV. The CDR3 covers 14 residues. Trimming pared 3 bases from V and 5 bases from J, leaving 13 bases between. In nucleotides, the CDR3 is TGTGCCAGCAGCTTTAGCCGGGGCGGGGAGACCCAGTACTTC. This codes for CASSFSRGGETQYF.

This clonotype is judged medium-sized. The genes are TRBV9 and TRBJ2-7; maybe TRBD2 (5 bases). The V and J ends lost 4 bases and 3 bases respectively, with 14 bases between them. Germline V gene sequence: CDR1 SGDLS, CDR2 YYNGEE. The CDR3 sequence is 14 residues long. The DNA for the CDR3 is TGTGCCAGCAGCTTAGCCGGGGATGACTACGAGCAGTACTTC. It codes for CASSLAGDDYEQYF. The variable domain in full, completed from reference TRBV9 and TRBJ2-7, reads DSGVTQTPKHLITATGQRVTLRCSPRSGDLSVYWYQQSLDQGLQFLIQYYNGEERAKGNILERFSAQQFPDLHSELNLSSLELGDSALYFCASSLAGDDYEQYFGPGTRLTVT.

This clonotype showed up many times. J is TRBJ2-5 and V is TRBV5-4; TRBD1 aligns across 11 bases. The junction had 6 bases not matched to a gene; V was cut back by 3 bases and J by 5 bases. The CDR3 totals 15 residues. The germline V gene has CDR1 SGHNT and CDR2 YYREEE (reference sequence). Here the CDR3 reads CASSSGQGARETQYF. CDR3 sequence (DNA): TGTGCCAGCAGCTCTGGACAGGGGGCGCGGGAGACCCAGTACTTC. The complete variable domain, with remaining parts taken from reference TRBV5-4 and TRBJ2-5, reads ETGVTQSPTHLIKTRGQQVTLRCSSQSGHNTVSWYQQALGQGPQFIFQYYREEENGRGNFPPRFSGLQFPNYSSELNVNALELDDSALYLCASSSGQGARETQYFGPGTRLLVL.

The chain joins TRBV20-1 to TRBJ2-2; possibly TRBD2 for D (7 bases). V shed 6 bases and J shed 4 bases, with 18 bases lying between them. The CDR3 length is 15 residues. The germline gives CDR1 DFQATT, CDR2 SNEGSKA (reference sequence). In DNA, the CDR3 is TGCAGTGCAAGGGGCGCGGGGGCGGGCACCGGGGAGCTGTTTTTT. This gives the protein CSARGAGAGTGELFF.

The chain couples TRBV5-1 to TRBJ2-3; the D is unclear. The V gene lost 0 bases and the J gene lost 0 bases, with 11 bases spanning the gap. The CDR3 covers 16 residues. Looked up from germline, CDR1 is SGHRS and CDR2 is YFSETQ. CDR3 DNA sequence: TGCGCCAGCAGCTTGGGCCCAGCGACTAGCACAGATACGCAGTATTTT. Its protein product is CASSLGPATSTDTQYF.

The J gene is TRBJ2-7, the V gene TRBV6-5; D is perhaps TRBD1 (5 bases). The CDR3 extends over 14 amino acids. Germline V gene sequence: CDR1 MNHEY, CDR2 SVGAGI. V lost 5 bases and J lost 1, with 12 bases in between. CDR3 region: CASSVGQISYEQYF. The CDR3 DNA follows: TGTGCCAGCAGTGTAGGACAAATATCCTACGAGCAGTACTTC.